The source of this T cell receptor beta chain is a study of OX40 agonist ivuxolimab in advanced cancers. Study as a whole: Averaging about 60 years in age, with a range of about 23 to 85, the cohort was about 86% male. Previous treatment with anti-PD-1, anti-PD-L1 or anti-CTLA-4 therapy was allowed; about 44% had received some.

TCRdb keeps only in-frame clones here, not all; method: immunoSEQ multiplex PCR. The sample has some 60,000 clones; approximately 87% are singletons. Per the germline V gene, CDR1 is MNHNS and CDR2 is SASEGT. V shed 9 bases and J shed 4 bases, with 12 bases lying between them. The CDR3 spans 12 residues. At cycle 4 day 1, cycle 7 day 1, and baseline, blood was sampled. The genes are TRBV6-1 and TRBJ2-5, with D maybe TRBD2 (7 bases). The source is an adult with an advanced solid tumor such as melanoma, head and neck, liver or kidney cancer. The starting material was CD4+ or CD8+ T cells sorted from blood, obtained in a trial of the OX40 agonist ivuxolimab. The CDR3 loop reads CASQGGGETQYF. Here the CDR3 DNA reads TGTGCCAGTCAAGGGGGGGGAGAGACCCAGTACTTC.